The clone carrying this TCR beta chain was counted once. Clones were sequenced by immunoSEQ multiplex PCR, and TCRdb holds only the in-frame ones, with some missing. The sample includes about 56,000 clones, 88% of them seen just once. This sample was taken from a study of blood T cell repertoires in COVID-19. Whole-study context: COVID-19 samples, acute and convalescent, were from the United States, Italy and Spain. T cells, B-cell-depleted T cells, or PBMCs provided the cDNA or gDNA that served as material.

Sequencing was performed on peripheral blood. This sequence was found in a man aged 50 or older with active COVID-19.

For the CDR3, the DNA is TGTGCCAGCAGCTCCGCGGGGGTTCGCACTGAAGCTTTCTTT. Its protein is CASSSAGVRTEAFF. This chain uses TRBV6-5 with TRBJ1-1, with a possible D match to TRBD1 (5 bases). V was shortened by 6 bases and J by 4 bases, with 15 bases between the two germline ends. Germline CDR1 reads MNHEY; CDR2 reads SVGAGI. CDR3 length: 14 residues.